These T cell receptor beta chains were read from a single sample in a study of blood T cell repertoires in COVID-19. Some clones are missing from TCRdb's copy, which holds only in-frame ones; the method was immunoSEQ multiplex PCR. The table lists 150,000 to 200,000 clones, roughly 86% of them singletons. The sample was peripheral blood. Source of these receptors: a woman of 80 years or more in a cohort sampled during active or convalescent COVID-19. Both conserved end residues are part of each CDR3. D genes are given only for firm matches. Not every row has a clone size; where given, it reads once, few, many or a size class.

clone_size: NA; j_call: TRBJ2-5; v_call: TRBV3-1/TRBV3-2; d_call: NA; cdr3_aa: CASSGQAGFQETQYF; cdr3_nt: TGTGCCAGCAGCGGACAAGCGGGTTTCCAAGAGACCCAGTACTTC
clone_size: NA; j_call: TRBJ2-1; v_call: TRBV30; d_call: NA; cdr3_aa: CAWSVSFEQGPHEQFF; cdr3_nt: TGTGCCTGGAGCGTTTCCTTCGAACAGGGACCCCATGAGCAGTTCTTC
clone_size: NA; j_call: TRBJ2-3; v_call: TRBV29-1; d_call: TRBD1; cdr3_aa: CSVDRESTDTQYF; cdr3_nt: TGCAGCGTCGACAGGGAAAGCACAGATACGCAGTATTTT
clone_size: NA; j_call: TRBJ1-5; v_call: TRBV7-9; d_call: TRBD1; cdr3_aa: CASSLGGTDHQPQHF; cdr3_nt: TGTGCCAGCAGCTTGGGTGGGACAGACCATCAGCCCCAGCATTTT
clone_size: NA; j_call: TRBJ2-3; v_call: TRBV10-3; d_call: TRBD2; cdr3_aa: CAISDSTSGSADTQYF; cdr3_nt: TGTGCCATCAGTGATTCGACTAGCGGGTCCGCAGATACGCAGTATTTT
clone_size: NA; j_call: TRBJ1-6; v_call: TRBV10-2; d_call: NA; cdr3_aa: CASGQTDPNSPLHF; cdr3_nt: TGCGCCAGCGGGCAGACAGATCCTAATTCACCCCTCCACTTT
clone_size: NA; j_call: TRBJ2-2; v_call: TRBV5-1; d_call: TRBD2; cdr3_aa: CASSRWTSGPNTGELFF; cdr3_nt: TGCGCCAGCAGCAGGTGGACTAGCGGACCAAACACCGGGGAGCTGTTTTTT
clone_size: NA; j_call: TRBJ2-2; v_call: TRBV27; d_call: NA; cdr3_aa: CASRGQVNTGELFF; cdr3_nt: TGTGCCAGCAGGGGGCAGGTGAACACCGGGGAGCTGTTTTTT
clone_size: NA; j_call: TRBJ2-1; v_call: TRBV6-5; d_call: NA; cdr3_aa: CASSYSRGDEQFF; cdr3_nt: TGTGCCAGCAGTTACTCTAGGGGCGATGAGCAGTTCTTC
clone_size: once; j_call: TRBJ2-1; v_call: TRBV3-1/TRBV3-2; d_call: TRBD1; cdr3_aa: CASSQEGQGTPGNEQFF; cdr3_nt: TGTGCCAGCAGCCAAGAGGGACAGGGGACCCCCGGGAATGAGCAGTTCTTC
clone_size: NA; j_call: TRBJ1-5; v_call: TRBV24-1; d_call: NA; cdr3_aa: CATSDSRQSNQPQHF; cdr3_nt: TGTGCCACCAGTGATAGCCGACAGTCCAATCAGCCCCAGCATTTT
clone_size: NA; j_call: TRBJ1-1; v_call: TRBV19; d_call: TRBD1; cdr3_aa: CASSIRGTGGSDTEAFF; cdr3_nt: TGTGCCAGTAGTATAAGGGGGACAGGGGGCTCGGACACTGAAGCTTTCTTT
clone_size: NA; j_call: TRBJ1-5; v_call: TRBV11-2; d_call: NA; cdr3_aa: CASSFERGQPQHF; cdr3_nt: TGTGCCAGCAGCTTTGAGCGGGGTCAGCCCCAGCATTTT
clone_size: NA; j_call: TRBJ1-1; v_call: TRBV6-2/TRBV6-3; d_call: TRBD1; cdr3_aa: CASSYLPGQGNLNTEAFF; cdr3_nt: TGTGCCAGCAGTTACCTCCCGGGACAGGGGAATCTGAACACTGAAGCTTTCTTT
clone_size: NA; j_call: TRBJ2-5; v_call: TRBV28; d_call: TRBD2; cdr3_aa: CASSLASGGIETQYF; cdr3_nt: TGTGCCAGCAGTTTGGCTAGCGGGGGAATTGAGACCCAGTACTTC
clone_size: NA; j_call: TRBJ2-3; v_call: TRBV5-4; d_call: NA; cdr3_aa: CASSFGRGAGTDTQYF; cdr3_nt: TGTGCCAGCAGCTTCGGTCGGGGGGCGGGCACAGATACGCAGTATTTT
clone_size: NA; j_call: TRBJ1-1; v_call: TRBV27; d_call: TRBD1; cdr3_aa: CASRQTGFISLMNTEAFF; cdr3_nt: TGTGCCAGCAGGCAGACAGGGTTTATATCACTCATGAACACTGAAGCTTTCTTT
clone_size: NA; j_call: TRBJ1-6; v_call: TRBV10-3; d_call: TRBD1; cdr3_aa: CAISESGGQGYSPLHF; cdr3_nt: TGTGCCATCAGTGAGTCGGGGGGACAGGGGTATTCACCCCTCCACTTT
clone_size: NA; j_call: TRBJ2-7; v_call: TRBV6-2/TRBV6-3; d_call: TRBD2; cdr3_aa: CASSYRTSGGLPTSYEQYF; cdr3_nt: TGTGCCAGCAGTTACCGGACTAGCGGGGGCCTTCCCACCTCCTACGAGCAGTACTTC
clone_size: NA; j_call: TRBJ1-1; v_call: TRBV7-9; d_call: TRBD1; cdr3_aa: CASSLGPGGNTEAFF; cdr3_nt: TGTGCCAGCAGCTTAGGGCCAGGGGGGAACACTGAAGCTTTCTTT
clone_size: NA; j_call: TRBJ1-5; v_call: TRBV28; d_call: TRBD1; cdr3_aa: CASSLYDFGQGARQPQHF; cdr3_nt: TGTGCCAGCAGTTTATATGATTTTGGACAGGGGGCTCGTCAGCCCCAGCATTTT
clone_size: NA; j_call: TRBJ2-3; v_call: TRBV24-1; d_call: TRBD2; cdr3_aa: CATSDSYLLAGGTDTQYF; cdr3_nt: TGTGCCACCAGTGATTCCTACTTACTAGCGGGGGGCACAGATACGCAGTATTTT
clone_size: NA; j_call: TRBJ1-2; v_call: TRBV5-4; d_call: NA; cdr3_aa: CASSLEGSPYGYTF; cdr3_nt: TGTGCCAGCAGCTTGGAGGGGTCCCCCTATGGCTACACCTTC
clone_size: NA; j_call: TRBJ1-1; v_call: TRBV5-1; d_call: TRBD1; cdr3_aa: CASSPGGLGTEAFF; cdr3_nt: TGCGCCAGCAGCCCAGGGGGCTTGGGCACTGAAGCTTTCTTT
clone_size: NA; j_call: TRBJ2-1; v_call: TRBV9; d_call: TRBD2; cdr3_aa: CASSELADAYNEQFF; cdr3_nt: TGTGCCAGCAGCGAACTAGCGGACGCCTACAATGAGCAGTTCTTC
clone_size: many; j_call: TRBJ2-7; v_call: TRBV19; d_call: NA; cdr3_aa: CASSRGLLYEQYF; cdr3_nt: TGTGCCAGTAGTAGAGGACTACTATACGAGCAGTACTTC
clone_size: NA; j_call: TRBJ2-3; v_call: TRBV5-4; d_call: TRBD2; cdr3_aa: CASSLSTGTSGTDTQYF; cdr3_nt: TGTGCCAGCAGCTTATCCACCGGGACTAGCGGTACAGATACGCAGTATTTT
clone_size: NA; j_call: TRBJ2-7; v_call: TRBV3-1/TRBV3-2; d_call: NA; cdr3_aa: CACAGRAHEEEQYF; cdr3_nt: TGTGCCTGCGCCGGCAGGGCACACGAAGAGGAGCAGTACTTC